These 6 T cell receptor delta chains originate from one sample sequenced in a study of γδ T cells in repeated Plasmodium falciparum infection. Bulk repertoires came from Vgamma9/Vdelta2+ or Vdelta2-negative gammadelta T cells flow-sorted from PBMC. TCRdb fed the multiplex PCR reads to CATT. This repertoire shows roughly 93,000 delta-chain clones, 0.8% to 1% found once; its top ten account for just under 10%. Specimen: gamma-delta T cells from blood. The origin of the receptors is a pool of human donors (malaria-infected and uninfected, not separated).

This clone was observed many times. V is TRDV2 and J is TRDJ1, with unresolved D. Germline V gene data show CDR1 as GEAIGNYY and CDR2 as EKD. This CDR3 contains 14 residues. With 3 bases removed from V and 1 base from J, the gap between germline ends came to 11 bases. CDR3 loop: CACDVVDRTDKLIF. CDR3 DNA sequence: TGTGCCTGTGACGTCGTGGACCGCACCGATAAACTCATCTTT.

This clone has more than one count but fewer than ten. A far larger clone is a single base away, which makes a read error likely. This same CDR3 is encoded by further DNA sequences in the sample. The chain links TRDV2 to TRDJ1; TRDD3 matches at 8 bases. Germline matching of the DNA provided the J gene here, since TCRdb leaves it blank. The V segment lost 0 bases and the J segment 0 bases; nucleotides outside the gene matches: 11. Germline V gene sequence: CDR1 GEAIGNYY, CDR2 EKD. The CDR3 has 18 amino acids. CDR3 bases: TGTGCCTGTGACACCGTGGGACTTGGGGGATCCAACACCGATAAACTCATCTTT. Protein sequence: CACDTVGLGGSNTDKLIF.

Comment on this clone: This sequence is one base from a far larger clone and is likely a read error. Other DNA sequences in the sample encode the same CDR3. The chain links TRDV1 to TRDJ1, with 12 nucleotides matching TRDD3. Assignment of the J gene here rests on matching the DNA to germline, because TCRdb gives none. The germline V gene has CDR1 TSWWSYY and CDR2 QGS. The CDR3 runs 26 residues. Losses at the gene ends were 6 bases for V and 3 bases for J; bases not matched to a gene: 38. CDR3 sequence (DNA): TGTGCTCTTGGAGTTGTATTAATTCCTACCCCCCTCGCTGATCGTCTACTGGGGGATACACCCGATAAACTCATCTTT. Encoded protein: CALGVVLIPTPLADRLLGDTPDKLIF.

This clone was detected only a few times. A far larger clone is only one base removed, so a read error is likely. This chain connects TRDV2 to TRDJ1, with D possibly matching TRDD3 (6 bases). Assignment of the J gene here rests on matching the DNA to germline, because TCRdb gives none. The germline V gene has CDR1 GEAIGNYY and CDR2 EKD. CDR3 length: 16 amino acids. V lost 1 base, J lost 4 bases, and 18 bases lay in between. The chain's CDR3 is CACDTVVAGALDKLIF. Written as DNA, the CDR3 is TGTGCCTGTGACACTGTGGTGGCTGGGGCACTCGATAAACTCATCTTT.

This clone was seen at least ten times. A far more abundant clone sits one base away, making this likely a read error. Other nucleotide sequences from this sample produce the same CDR3. Here the V gene is TRDV2, but the J gene went uncalled; TRDD3, the table's D call, was not compared with the DNA. CDR1 is GEAIGNYY, CDR2 EKD, per germline. The CDR3 totals 16 residues. CDR3 bases: TGTGCCTGTGACACCGTGGAGGTCCAGTACACCGATAAGCTCATCTTT. Translation: CACDTVEVQYTDKLIF.

This clone was counted between two and nine times. TCRdb's protein for this DNA is that of a much larger clone and differs from the translation at residue 5, likely a read error; the protein shown is the DNA translation. Written as DNA, the CDR3 is TGTGCTCTTGGGGGAGCCCCCCCTCCTCGTGGGGGATACGCCTCGTACACCGATAAACTCATCTTT. As protein: CALGGAPPPRGGYASYTDKLIF. The J gene is TRDJ1, the V gene TRDV1; 11 bases map to TRDD3. The J gene, absent from TCRdb, was called here by matching the DNA to germline. V gave up 4 bases and J gave up 0 bases; unmatched junction bases: 22. The CDR3 extends over 22 amino acids. Per the germline V gene, CDR1 is TSWWSYY and CDR2 is QGS.